This T cell receptor (beta chain) emerged from a study of T-cell reconstitution after alpha-beta-depleted transplantation in children. This clonotype was detected many times. Its ends do not fully match the called genes, so a read error is possible. For TCRbeta, the library was prepared with unique molecular identifiers. TCRdb ran MiXCR on the PCR reads and lists one entry per CDR3 protein. The sample lists approximately 590,000 distinct CDR3 sequences, more than 9% occurring once. The sequences come from PBMCs from the stem cell graft donor, collected from the stem cell graft. The receptor's source is a human donor who donated a stem cell graft to a child with acute myeloid leukemia.

The CDR3 sequence: CASSLAGNSNQPQHF. In nucleotides, the CDR3 is TGTGCCAGCAGTTTGGCGGGCAATAGCAATCAGCCCCAGCATTTT. The rearrangement links TRBV5-1 to TRBJ1-5, with D uncertain. The CDR3 spans 15 residues. The V gene's germline CDR1 is SGHRS and CDR2 YFSETQ.